The text below deals with one TCR beta chain. This record belongs to a study of blood T cell repertoires in COVID-19. Turning to the study itself: Acute and convalescent COVID-19 samples came from the United States, Italy and Spain. T cells, B-cell-depleted T cells, or PBMCs provided the cDNA or gDNA that served as material.

Original processing notes: Using reference gene primer amplification, nucleated cell counts were estimated. Assay used: immunoSEQ multiplex PCR; TCRdb lists only in-frame clones, some missing. V and J calls and clone size come straight from that table; D and trimming were deduced from the DNA. The sample has 150,000 or so clones, roughly 90% seen once. The V and J ends lost 8 bases and 0 bases respectively, with 27 bases between them. This CDR3 has 19 residues. The specimen was peripheral blood. J is TRBJ2-3 and V is TRBV23-1; D possibly corresponds to TRBD2 (6 bases). TRBV23-1 carries the ORF label, with uncertain function. The source of this sequence is a man aged 60-69 years with active or convalescent COVID-19. The CDR3 sequence: CASPDRLVQEWCSTDTQYF. The CDR3 nucleotides read TGCGCCAGCCCAGATAGACTAGTACAGGAGTGGTGTAGCACAGATACGCAGTATTTT.